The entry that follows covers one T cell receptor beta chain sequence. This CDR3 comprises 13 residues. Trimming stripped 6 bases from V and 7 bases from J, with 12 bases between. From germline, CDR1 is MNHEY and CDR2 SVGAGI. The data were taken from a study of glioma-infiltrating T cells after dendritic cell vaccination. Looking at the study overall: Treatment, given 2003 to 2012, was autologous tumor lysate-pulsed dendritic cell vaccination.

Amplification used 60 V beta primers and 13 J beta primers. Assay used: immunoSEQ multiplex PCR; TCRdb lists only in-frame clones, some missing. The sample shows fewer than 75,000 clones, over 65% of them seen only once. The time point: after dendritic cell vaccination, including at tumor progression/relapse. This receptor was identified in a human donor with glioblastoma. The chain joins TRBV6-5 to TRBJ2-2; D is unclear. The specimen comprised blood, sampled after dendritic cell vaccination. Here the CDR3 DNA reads TGTGCCAGCAGCCCCAGTCTTTTCGGGGAGCTGTTTTTT. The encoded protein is CASSPSLFGELFF.